This T cell receptor beta chain was found in a study of T cell responses to AZD1222 COVID-19 vaccine (dated by TCRdb to 2020 to 2022). For the wider study: AZD1222 recipients with second doses at about 4 weeks or about 12 weeks were pooled, because spike-specific TCR depth and breadth did not differ between schedules. Trial participants were enrolled by age into subgroups of 18-55, 56-69 and 70-plus years, and about 150, 27 and 61 TCR-sequenced participants, respectively, were included in these subgroups. A total of over 230 trial participants underwent TCR sequencing, of whom approximately 210 received two doses of AZD1222 and some 26 received two doses of the MenACWY control vaccine.

This specimen's time point label, interpreted: baseline before first vaccination. Vaccinee samples came from UK trials COV001 and COV002, including a single-blind randomized controlled phase 2/3 trial of AZD1222 (ChAdOx1 nCoV-19) in healthy adults. For TCRbeta chain sequencing, PBMC samples from trial participants were taken at day 0 and at day 28 after the second dose. The CDR3 regions of human TCRbeta chains were analyzed by immunosequencing. The paper's processing steps were these. Repertoire TCRs were checked for matches against a reference library of SARS-CoV-2-specific TCRs that had been generated using the MIRA antigen-specificity platform. Breadth was defined as the fraction of unique TCRs that were SARS-CoV-2-associated. Depth was defined as the fraction of total T cells that were SARS-CoV-2-associated. Using the MIRA data, each spike-specific TCR was assigned both to the spike region to which the TCR was reactive and to a CD4 or CD8 class. Log10-transformed breadth and depth values were compared by one-way ANOVA with Sidak's multiple comparisons tests. TCRdb provides this immuneACCESS table in a form limited to in-frame rearrangements. Some clones are lacking; in checked studies, under half of them reflect an unresolved V gene, and why the rest are absent is not known. V and J calls and clone size come straight from that table; D and trimming were deduced from the DNA. This sample is represented by over 150,000 clones; roughly 90% of them were singletons. The ten largest clonotypes hold approximately 17% of the sample.

Points the paper makes about the study in general: Participants were mostly white British, with more females than males. The authors suggested clonal diversity may have been underestimated. After two AZD1222 doses, spike-specific TCR breadth and depth were significantly higher than at day 0 and than in MenACWY recipients. In the small 56-69-year group, the increase in depth fell short of significance, most likely because of low power. Because no day 14 peak-response samples were available, repertoires were characterized only after the peak T cell response. Vaccine-associated CD4 TCRs spanned the whole spike protein, with dominant responses in regions 160-218 and 743-854. Epitopes outside the regions mutated in the B.1.351 and B.1.1.7 variants were reportedly recognized by nearly half of the unique spike-specific TCRs. Only a handful of AZD1222 recipients were SARS-CoV-2 seropositive at baseline, limiting conclusions about previously exposed vaccinees.

Deletion took 0 bases off V and 7 bases off J, with a span of 8 bases between the germline ends. Spanning cysteine to phenylalanine, the CDR3 consists of 13 amino acids. Only CDR3 DNA remains: 39 bases, in frame from the first base. CDR1 and CDR2, looked up from the germline V gene, are SGHRS and YFSETQ. To note about this clone: The antigen it recognizes is unknown. Base qualities are not provided; no much larger clone lies one nucleotide away.

Sequenced material: peripheral blood, taken on day 0 of AZD1222 vaccination. The chain is made from TRBV5-1 and TRBJ2-1; the D gene is perhaps TRBD2, from 5 matching bases. This receptor was taken from an adult in good health. The CDR3 corresponds to CASSLAGGNEQFF. The DNA reads TGCGCCAGCAGCTTGGCCGGAGGAAATGAGCAGTTCTTC.